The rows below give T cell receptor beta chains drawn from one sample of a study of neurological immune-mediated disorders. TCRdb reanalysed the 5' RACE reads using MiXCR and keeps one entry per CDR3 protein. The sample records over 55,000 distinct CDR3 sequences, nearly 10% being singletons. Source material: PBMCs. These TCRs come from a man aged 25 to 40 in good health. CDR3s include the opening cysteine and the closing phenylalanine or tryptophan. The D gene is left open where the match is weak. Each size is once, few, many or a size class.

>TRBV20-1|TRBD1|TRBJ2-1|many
TGCAGTGCTCCGGACAGGGGTGATGAGCAGTTCTTC
CSAPDRGDEQFF
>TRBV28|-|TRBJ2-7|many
TGTGCCATCATAGCTAGCGTATCGCCATACGAGCAGTACTTC
CAIIASVSPYEQYF
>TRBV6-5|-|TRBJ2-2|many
TGTGCCAGCAGTCCCGCGAACACCGGGGAGCTGTTTTTT
CASSPANTGELFF
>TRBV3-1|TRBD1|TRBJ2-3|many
TGTGCCAGCAGCCTTCAGGGGGCTAGCACAGATACGCAGTATTTT
CASSLQGASTDTQYF
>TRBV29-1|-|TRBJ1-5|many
TGCAGCGTTCTTCCGGGCATTGGTCAGCCCCAGCATTTT
CSVLPGIGQPQHF
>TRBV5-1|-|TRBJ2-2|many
TGCGCCAGCAGCTTGAGGACAATGAACACCGGGGAGCTGTTTTTT
CASSLRTMNTGELFF
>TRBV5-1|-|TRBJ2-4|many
TGCGCCAGCAGCTTGGGCCCGATAAACATTCAGTACTTC
CASSLGPINIQYF
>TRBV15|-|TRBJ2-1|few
TGTGCCACCAGCAGAGATCGAGAAAGCTTAGGGTATGAGCAGTTCTTC
CATSRDRESLGYEQFF
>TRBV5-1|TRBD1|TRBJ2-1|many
TGCGCCAGCAGGTCTGGGACAGGGAACAGCAATGAGCAGTTCTTC
CASRSGTGNSNEQFF
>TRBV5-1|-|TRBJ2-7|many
TGCGCCAGCAGCTTAGTAGGGGGGAACGAGCAGTACTTC
CASSLVGGNEQYF
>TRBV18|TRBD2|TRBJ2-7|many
TGTGCCAGCTCACCACCGGGACTAGCGGGATACGAGCAGTACTTC
CASSPPGLAGYEQYF